The 30 T cell receptor beta chains given below trace back to one sample, sequenced in a study of CD8 T cells in Susac syndrome (dated by TCRdb to 2018 to 2020). Library preparation used the immunoSEQ multiplex PCR assay. RNA was extracted with the RNeasy kit and roughly 0.5 to 1 ug was reverse transcribed using random hexamers. In-frame beta chains were kept once TCRdb had trimmed the public reads at Q25 with fastp and called clones with MiXCR. Rows with a matching CDR3 protein are joined into one entry that keeps the most common DNA and genes. This sample lists 170,000 or so distinct CDR3 sequences; 80% to 95% were detected once. The ten biggest clones cover approximately 0.09% of the sample. Sequenced material: CD4+ T cells from PBMCs. These receptors all stem from a human donor with multiple sclerosis.

V and J are TRBV18 and TRBJ1-1, with D possibly TRBD1 on 5 matching bases. Trimming cost V 2 bases and J 5 bases, with 12 bases left between them. The CDR3 loop spans 14 amino acids. The germline V gene has CDR1 KGHSH and CDR2 LQKENI. The CDR3 sequence is CASSPSGWETEAFF. CDR3 DNA: TGTGCCAGCTCACCATCAGGGTGGGAAACTGAAGCTTTCTTT.

The rearrangement uses TRBV28 and TRBJ2-7, with 8 positions matching TRBD1. The trim removed 7 bases at V and 3 bases at J, leaving 14 bases unmatched. Germline-derived CDR1 and CDR2 are MDHEN and SYDVKM. The CDR3 loop spans 16 amino acids. CDR3 nucleotide sequence: TGTGCCAGCACATCCCGTGGTGGGACAGGTCACTACGAGCAGTACTTC. Amino acid sequence: CASTSRGGTGHYEQYF.

V is TRBV6-1 and J is TRBJ1-5; a possible D gene is TRBD1 (5 bases). Germline V gene data show CDR1 as MNHNS and CDR2 as SASEGT. The CDR3 consists of 18 residues. V was trimmed by 2 bases and J by 4 bases, leaving 21 bases between them. This CDR3 reads CASSEFTGGGGWNQPQHF. Written as DNA, the CDR3 is TGTGCCAGCAGTGAATTTACGGGTGGCGGGGGGTGGAATCAGCCCCAGCATTTT.

This chain joins TRBV27 and TRBJ2-5, with D tentatively TRBD1 (6 bases). Deletions cut 4 bases from V and 7 bases from J, with 16 bases between. CDR3 length: 14 residues. Germline V gives CDR1 MNHEY, CDR2 SMNVEV (reference sequence). As DNA, the CDR3 is TGTGCCAGCAGTTCCTCAACAGGGAAGGGGACCCAGTACTTC. Protein: CASSSSTGKGTQYF.

This clonotype was seen just once. The CDR3 reads CASSSLAFGVYEQYF. The CDR3 DNA is TGTGCCAGCAGCAGCCTGGCTTTCGGAGTTTACGAGCAGTACTTC. The J gene is TRBJ2-7, the V gene TRBV7-9; D call uncertain. The CDR3 has 15 residues. V lost 5 bases and J lost 4, with 18 bases in between. CDR1 is SEHNR and CDR2 is FQNEAQ in the germline V gene (reference sequence).

The V and J genes are TRBV2 and TRBJ1-2; D unclear. CDR1 is SNHLY and CDR2 is FYNNEI in the germline V gene. The CDR3 has 16 amino acids. V was shortened by 4 bases and J by 0 bases, with 15 bases between the two germline ends. CDR3 amino acids: CASSGWQLLANYGYTF. The CDR3 nucleotides read TGTGCCAGCAGTGGGTGGCAGCTCCTCGCTAACTATGGCTACACCTTC. Using reference TRBV2 and TRBJ1-2 for the parts outside the CDR3, the full variable domain is EPEVTQTPSHQVTQMGQEVILRCVPISNHLYFYWYRQILGQKVEFLVSFYNNEISEKSEIFDDQFSVERPDGSNFTLKIRSTKLEDSAMYFCASSGWQLLANYGYTFGSGTRLTVV.

The chain couples TRBV18 to TRBJ2-7; 8 bases are a match to TRBD1. This CDR3 spans 16 amino acids. Trimming cost V 6 bases and J 5 bases; bases outside gene matches: 15. Germline values: CDR1 KGHSH, CDR2 LQKENI. DNA of the CDR3: TGTGCCAGCTCCCAACTCCGGGACAGGCGTAATAACGAGCAGTACTTC. It specifies CASSQLRDRRNNEQYF.

The chain is built from TRBV3-1 and TRBJ2-1, with 12 positions matching TRBD2. Germline CDR1 LGHDT, CDR2 YNNKEL (reference sequence). V was pared by 2 bases and J by 1 base, with 9 bases of the junction left unmatched. This CDR3 contains 19 residues. In DNA form, the CDR3 reads TGTGCCAGCAGCCAACAAGCTTGGACTAGCGGGAAGTCCTACAATGAGCAGTTCTTC. Its protein product is CASSQQAWTSGKSYNEQFF.

The chain is built from TRBV28 and TRBJ1-2; D gene unclear. Looked up from germline, CDR1 is MDHEN and CDR2 is SYDVKM. Trimming removed 1 base from V and 2 bases from J, with 2 bases in between. CDR3 size: 12 residues. CDR3 nucleotide sequence: TGTGCCAGCAGTTTATACAACTATGGCTACACCTTC. Protein sequence: CASSLYNYGYTF.

The CDR3 bases are TGTGCCAGCAGTTATGGCAGCGGGAGGGCCATAGGAGAGACCCAGTACTTC. It specifies CASSYGSGRAIGETQYF. The gene calls are TRBV27 and TRBJ2-5; 10 bases map to TRBD2. The V segment lost 4 bases and the J segment 4 bases; nucleotides outside the gene matches: 12. The CDR3 loop spans 17 amino acids. The germline CDR1 and CDR2 sequences are MNHEY and SMNVEV (reference sequence).

This chain joins TRBV20-1 and TRBJ2-5; D call uncertain. Trimming left V 4 bases short and J 2 bases short, with 11 bases between. Germline assignment: CDR1 DFQATT and CDR2 SNEGSKA (reference sequence). The CDR3 sequence is 13 residues long. The CDR3 DNA reads TGCAGTGCTAATGATATATCTCAAGAGACCCAGTACTTC. It specifies CSANDISQETQYF.

The V call is TRBV2, the J call TRBJ1-5, with 10 bases identical to TRBD1. The CDR3 extends over 15 amino acids. Trimming cost V 4 bases and J 4 bases; bases outside gene matches: 4. Germline loops: CDR1 SNHLY, CDR2 FYNNEI. The CDR3 sequence is CASSATGQGNQPQHF. The CDR3 DNA is TGTGCCAGCAGTGCAACGGGACAGGGGAATCAGCCCCAGCATTTT.

V and J are TRBV18 and TRBJ1-1, with D hard to call. Germline CDR1 and CDR2: KGHSH and LQKENI. The germline V and J ends were trimmed by 8 bases and 5 bases, with 12 bases remaining between them. This CDR3 is built from 12 residues. CDR3 nucleotide sequence: TGTGCCAGCCTGGGTGGGTCGACTGAAGCTTTCTTT. It specifies CASLGGSTEAFF.

J is TRBJ2-3 and V is TRBV5-1; 8 bases are a match to TRBD2. V gave up 4 bases and J gave up 2 bases; unmatched junction bases: 12. This CDR3 comprises 17 residues. Looked up from germline, CDR1 is SGHRS and CDR2 is YFSETQ. The CDR3 DNA reads TGCGCCAGCAGCCCTTTCGGTAATAGCGGGAACACAGATACGCAGTATTTT. Translated: CASSPFGNSGNTDTQYF.

V and J are TRBV11-2 and TRBJ2-2; D may be TRBD1 or TRBD2 (7 bases each). Looked up from germline, CDR1 is SGHAT and CDR2 is FQNNGV. The CDR3 contains 15 residues. Trimming took 7 bases from V and 6 from J, leaving 18 bases between them. In DNA, the CDR3 is TGTGCCAGCACCTCTACGACAGGGAGGGCCGGGGAGCTGTTTTTT. Translated, it gives CASTSTTGRAGELFF.

In its sample, this clonotype was seen once. V usage is TRBV14 and J usage is TRBJ2-3; 7 bases agree with TRBD2. This CDR3 is built from 16 residues. The junction had 9 bases not matched to a gene; V was cut back by 4 bases and J by 2 bases. CDR1 and CDR2 from the germline V gene are SGHDN and FVKESK. CDR3 sequence: CASSLIGGSYTDTQYF. The CDR3 region has the DNA TGTGCCAGCAGCCTCATCGGGGGGTCCTACACAGATACGCAGTATTTT.

Written as DNA, the CDR3 is TGCAGTGCTCAACTCCCGGGACAGGCCTACGAGCAGTACTTC. Residues: CSAQLPGQAYEQYF. The chain employs TRBV20-1 and TRBJ2-7; 8 nucleotides agree with TRBD1. V was pared by 5 bases and J by 2 bases, with 8 bases of the junction left unmatched. The germline gives CDR1 DFQATT, CDR2 SNEGSKA (reference sequence). The CDR3 has 14 amino acids.

The rearrangement links TRBV6-2 or TRBV6-3 to TRBJ1-2, with D maybe TRBD1 (5 bases). This CDR3 region has 12 residues. V was cut by 7 bases and J by 3 bases, with 9 bases left in between. In germline, CDR1 is MNHEY, CDR2 SVGEGT. The CDR3: CASTQGYYGYTF. DNA for the CDR3: TGTGCCAGCACGCAGGGCTACTATGGCTACACCTTC.

For the CDR3, the DNA is TGTGCCAGCAGCCCCCGACCCGCCGGGACGGATACCTACGAGCAGTACTTC. Protein product: CASSPRPAGTDTYEQYF. The rearrangement uses TRBV9 and TRBJ2-7; D tentatively fits TRBD1 or TRBD2 (5 bases each). Germline CDR1 SGDLS, CDR2 YYNGEE. V was cut by 4 bases and J by 2 bases, with 22 bases left in between. The CDR3 loop spans 17 amino acids.

The chain links TRBV18 to TRBJ2-2, with D possibly matching TRBD1 (5 bases). The CDR3 has 16 amino acids. V lost 3 bases and J 1 base, leaving 12 bases between the germline ends. The germline V gene encodes CDR1 KGHSH and CDR2 LQKENI. The CDR3 DNA is TGTGCCAGCTCACCCCTCTACACAGGGAACACCGGGGAGCTGTTTTTT. The encoded protein is CASSPLYTGNTGELFF.

V is TRBV7-2 and J is TRBJ2-1, with 11 bases matching TRBD2. The CDR3 totals 14 residues. J lost 9 bases, V lost 6 bases, and 7 bases had no gene match. Germline lookup yields CDR1 SGHTA and CDR2 FQGNSA. The chain's CDR3 is CASRSLAGVVEQFF. For the CDR3, the DNA is TGTGCCAGCAGGTCACTAGCGGGAGTAGTTGAGCAGTTCTTC.

The chain links TRBV10-3 to TRBJ1-2; D gene ambiguous. Germline-derived CDR1 and CDR2 are ENHRY and SYGVKD. The ends were cut back, 5 bases at V and 7 bases at J, with 11 bases in the middle. The CDR3 runs to 12 residues. In DNA form, the CDR3 reads TGTGCCATCAGTATGGCAGACGCTGGCTACACCTTC. Its translation is CAISMADAGYTF.

The CDR3 DNA follows: TGCAGCGTTGGTCCGATCCCCGAAACCTATGGCTACACCTTC. Residues: CSVGPIPETYGYTF. V usage is TRBV29-1 and J usage is TRBJ1-2; D is unclear. Germline CDR1 and CDR2: SQVTM and ANQGSEA. Deletions cut 4 bases from V and 4 bases from J, with 16 bases between. The CDR3 loop spans 14 amino acids.

The genes are TRBV28 and TRBJ1-1, with D unclear. This CDR3 spans 12 amino acids. The germline V gene has CDR1 MDHEN and CDR2 SYDVKM. The V gene lost 6 bases and the J gene lost 6 bases, with 11 bases spanning the gap. Written as DNA, the CDR3 is TGTGCCAGCAGCGTCGAGTTGCCTGAAGCTTTCTTT. It codes for CASSVELPEAFF.

The chain recombines TRBV4-2 with TRBJ2-7; 7 nucleotides agree with TRBD2. Germline values: CDR1 LGHNA, CDR2 YNFKEQ. This CDR3 comprises 16 residues. V gave up 1 base and J gave up 0 bases; unmatched junction bases: 6. CDR3 coding DNA: TGTGCCAGCAGCCAAGTTAGGGCTAGCGGCTCCTACGAGCAGTACTTC. Translating it yields CASSQVRASGSYEQYF.

V and J are TRBV15 and TRBJ1-2; D perhaps matches TRBD1 (6 bases). The V gene lost 5 bases and the J gene lost 4 bases, with 14 bases spanning the gap. Germline V gene data show CDR1 as LNHNV and CDR2 as YYDKDF (reference sequence). The CDR3 covers 14 residues. The CDR3 DNA follows: TGTGCCACCAGCGACCACGGGACAACCTATGGCTACACCTTC. Its protein is CATSDHGTTYGYTF.

The chain carries TRBV19 and TRBJ1-5, with D possibly being TRBD1 (6 bases). CDR1 and CDR2 from the germline V gene are LNHDA and SQIVND (reference sequence). The CDR3 contains 16 residues. The V and J ends lost 5 bases and 3 bases respectively, with 17 bases between them. In nucleotides, the CDR3 is TGTGCCAGTAGTTTCCAGGGGAGCGGAGACAATCAGCCCCAGCATTTT. As protein: CASSFQGSGDNQPQHF.

The chain joins TRBV9 to TRBJ2-7, with 7 bases lining up with TRBD2. V was clipped by 0 bases and J by 4 bases; unmatched bases: 4. CDR1 and CDR2 (germline): SGDLS, YYNGEE. The CDR3 is made up of 14 amino acids. This chain's CDR3 is CASSVGRRGYEQYF. CDR3 nucleotide sequence: TGTGCCAGCAGCGTAGGTAGGCGGGGGTACGAGCAGTACTTC.

The chain has TRBV24-1 and TRBJ2-1; no definite D call. The CDR3 is made up of 17 amino acids. The V and J ends lost 3 bases and 6 bases respectively, with 20 bases between them. Looked up from germline, CDR1 is KGHDR and CDR2 is SFDVKD. Here the CDR3 reads CATSDLTTQGGSNEQFF. The CDR3 nucleotides read TGTGCCACCAGTGATCTAACTACCCAAGGCGGATCCAATGAGCAGTTCTTC.

V and J are TRBV2 and TRBJ1-2, with 7 bases lining up with TRBD1. The CDR3 extends over 14 amino acids. Germline V gene lookup returns CDR1 SNHLY and CDR2 FYNNEI. V shed 10 bases, J shed 8 bases, and the junction held 16 bases outside the gene matches. The CDR3 loop is CATTTRGGREGYTF. The DNA of the CDR3 is TGTGCCACCACAACCCGAGGGGGCCGTGAGGGCTACACCTTC.